Listed below are T cell receptor beta chains from one sample, sequenced in a study of blood T cell repertoires in COVID-19. The method was immunoSEQ multiplex PCR; TCRdb's version includes in-frame clones alone and lacks a portion of them. This sample has 200,000 or so clones, with about 80% found just once. The sequenced material came from peripheral blood. The receptors shown here come from a woman aged 60-70 years with acute or convalescent COVID-19. Both conserved end residues are part of each CDR3. The D gene is left open where the match is weak. The listing skips clone size in some rows; elsewhere it reads once, few, many or a size class.

-	TRBV11-2	-	TRBJ1-1	CASSLERNTEAFF	TGTGCCAGCAGCTTAGAGCGGAACACTGAAGCTTTCTTT
-	TRBV6-1	-	TRBJ1-1	CASSEDARSKAFF	TGTGCCAGCAGTGAAGATGCTCGGTCAAAAGCTTTCTTT
-	TRBV10-3	-	TRBJ2-3	CANKGSTDTQYF	TGTGCCAACAAGGGGTCCACAGATACGCAGTATTTT
-	TRBV28	-	TRBJ1-2	CASSGQSYGYTF	TGTGCCAGCAGCGGACAGAGCTATGGCTACACCTTC
-	TRBV5-4	TRBD1	TRBJ2-7	CASSLLGQDSYEQYF	TGTGCCAGCAGCTTGCTAGGACAGGACTCCTACGAGCAGTACTTC
-	TRBV19	TRBD1	TRBJ1-4	CASSLGQGRANEKLFF	TGTGCCAGTAGTCTCGGACAGGGGCGAGCTAATGAAAAACTGTTTTTT
few	TRBV5-1	TRBD2	TRBJ2-3	CASSFSGGDTNTQYF	TGCGCCAGCAGCTTTAGCGGGGGGGACACTAATACGCAGTATTTT
-	TRBV5-5	TRBD1	TRBJ2-7	CASSLRVGQAEVVVEYEQYF	TGTGCCAGCAGCTTGAGAGTCGGACAGGCCGAGGTAGTGGTGGAATACGAGCAGTACTTC
-	TRBV9	-	TRBJ1-6	CASSRQGDSPLHF	TGTGCCAGCAGCAGGCAAGGGGATTCACCCCTCCACTTT
-	TRBV28	-	TRBJ1-2	CASSLVGGRYGYTF	TGTGCCAGCAGTTTGGTGGGGGGTCGTTATGGCTACACCTTC
-	TRBV4-1	-	TRBJ2-1	CASSQDLIGAWEQFF	TGCGCCAGCAGCCAAGACCTAATTGGGGCTTGGGAGCAGTTCTTC
-	TRBV3-1/TRBV3-2	-	TRBJ1-2	CASSQDRGSLGAFYGYTF	TGTGCCAGCAGCCAAGATCGTGGGAGTCTGGGGGCCTTCTATGGCTACACCTTC
once	TRBV28	-	TRBJ1-4	CASSFVATNEKLFF	TGTGCCAGCAGTTTCGTTGCAACTAATGAAAAACTGTTTTTT
-	TRBV6-2/TRBV6-3	TRBD1	TRBJ2-5	CASSAQGYQETQYF	TGTGCCAGCAGTGCACAGGGGTACCAAGAGACCCAGTACTTC